A single sample gave rise to the 2 T cell receptor beta chains below, sequenced in a study of cytomegalovirus exposure and HLA in healthy donors. Method: immunoSEQ multiplex PCR; TCRdb's copy keeps in-frame clones and lacks some. The data contain 150,000 to 200,000 clones, around nine tenths of them seen just once; the ten biggest clones take up approximately 2.4%. Material: PBMCs. These receptors originate from a man younger than 35 in good health and CMV-seropositive.

The chain carries TRBV27 and TRBJ2-1, with TRBD2 identical over 9 bases. The germline CDR1 and CDR2 sequences are MNHEY and SMNVEV (reference sequence). V was clipped by 4 bases and J by 4 bases; unmatched bases: 8. The CDR3 length is 16 residues. The CDR3 DNA is TGTGCCAGCAGTTGGATAATAGCGGGAGAGTACAATGAGCAGTTCTTC. Its translation is CASSWIIAGEYNEQFF.

The V call is TRBV19, the J call TRBJ1-1; tentatively, D is TRBD1 (5 bases). CDR3 length equals 14 residues. Trimming shortened V by 2 bases and J by 8 bases, and 15 bases separated the two germline ends. Looked up from germline, CDR1 is LNHDA and CDR2 is SQIVND (reference sequence). The CDR3 DNA is TGTGCCAGTAGTATACAGGGCTCCATTTGGGAAGCTTTCTTT. Translation gives CASSIQGSIWEAFF.